This T cell receptor beta chain comes out of a study of OX40 agonist ivuxolimab in advanced cancers. The CDR3 length is 16 residues. Per germline, CDR1 MNHEY and CDR2 SMNVEV (reference sequence). V was pared by 1 base and J by 4 bases, with 13 bases between. TCRdb's table, derived via immunoSEQ multiplex PCR, lists solely in-frame clones and lacks some. The profile shows 50,000 to 70,000 clones, more than 85% of them singletons. Source: CD4+ or CD8+ T cells sorted from blood, taken in a trial of the OX40 agonist ivuxolimab. The rearrangement uses TRBV27 and TRBJ2-2, with D tentatively TRBD1 or TRBD2 (6 bases each). The clonotype originates from an adult with an advanced solid tumor such as melanoma, head and neck, liver or kidney cancer. In DNA form, the CDR3 reads TGTGCCAGCAGTTTATGGGGGGCTTCGAGCACCGGGGAGCTGTTTTTT. It translates to CASSLWGASSTGELFF.